In its sample, the clone carrying this T cell receptor (beta chain) was seen many times. TRB rearrangements were amplified by multiplex PCR with BIOMED2 TRB-A/B primers. MiXCR, run by TCRdb on the multiplex PCR reads, gives a single entry per CDR3 protein. This sample has under 3,000 distinct CDR3 sequences, with less than 25% found just once. From blood, roughly 220-550 ng of genomic DNA served as TRB template. These data come from a study of T and B cells in COVID-19 patients. Study overall: Active-infection patients were older, median around 62 years, than recovered patients, median around 30 years.

The V gene lost 1 base and the J gene lost 7 bases, with 13 bases spanning the gap. The CDR3 sequence is 15 residues long. The germline V gene encodes CDR1 KGHDR and CDR2 SFDVKD. V gene TRBV24-1 combines with J gene TRBJ2-1; possibly TRBD1 for D (6 bases). The receptor comes from a human donor with active COVID-19. Sequenced: blood. The CDR3 reads CATSDFEEQGNEQFF. The CDR3 DNA sequence: TGTGCCACCAGTGATTTCGAAGAACAGGGTAATGAGCAGTTCTTC.